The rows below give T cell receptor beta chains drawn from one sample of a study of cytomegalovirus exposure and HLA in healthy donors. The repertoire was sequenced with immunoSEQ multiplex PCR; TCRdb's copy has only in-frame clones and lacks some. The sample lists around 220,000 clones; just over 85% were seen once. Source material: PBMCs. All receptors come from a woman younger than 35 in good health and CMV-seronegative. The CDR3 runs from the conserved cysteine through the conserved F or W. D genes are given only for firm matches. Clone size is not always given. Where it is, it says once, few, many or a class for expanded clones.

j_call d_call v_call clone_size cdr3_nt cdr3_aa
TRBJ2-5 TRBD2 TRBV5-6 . TGTGCCAGCAGCTCGAGACTAGCGGATCAAGAGACCCAGTACTTC CASSSRLADQETQYF
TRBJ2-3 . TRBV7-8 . TGTGCCAGCAGCCAGGGTGGGGGCACAGATACGCAGTATTTT CASSQGGGTDTQYF
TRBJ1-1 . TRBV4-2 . TGTGCCAGCAGCCAAGTTCCCCGCGGATCCGGTGAAGCTTTCTTT CASSQVPRGSGEAFF
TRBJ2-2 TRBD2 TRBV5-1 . TGCGCCAGCAGCCCTCGAGCGGGAGGGGACACCGGGGAGCTGTTTTTT CASSPRAGGDTGELFF
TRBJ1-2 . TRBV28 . TGTGCCAGCAGTTTTCGGGGGATTGGCGGCTACACCTTC CASSFRGIGGYTF
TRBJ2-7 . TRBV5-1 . TGCGCCAGCAGCTTGAGCGGGCAGGGTTACGAGCAGTACTTC CASSLSGQGYEQYF
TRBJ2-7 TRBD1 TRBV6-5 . TGTGCCAGCAGAATACAGGGGGCCTACGAGCAGTACTTC CASRIQGAYEQYF
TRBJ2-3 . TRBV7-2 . TGTGCCAGCAGGGCGAGCGGGAGCACAGATACGCAGTATTTT CASRASGSTDTQYF
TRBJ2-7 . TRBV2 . TGTGCCATCACAACTCGGGTCGGCTACGAGCAGTACTTC CAITTRVGYEQYF
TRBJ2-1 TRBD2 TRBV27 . TGTGCCAGCAGTTTACGCCTAGCGGGAGGACACTCCTACAATGAGCAGTTCTTC CASSLRLAGGHSYNEQFF
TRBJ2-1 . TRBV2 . TGTGCCAGCAGTGAACGCACAGCCCCTGATCCTGAGCAGTTCTTC CASSERTAPDPEQFF
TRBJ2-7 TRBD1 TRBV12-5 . TGTGCTAGTGGTTCCCAGGGACAGGGAAGCGCCATGTACGTCTACGAGCAGTACTTC CASGSQGQGSAMYVYEQYF
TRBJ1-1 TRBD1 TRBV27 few TGTGCCAGCAGTCTCGGACAGGGAGGAATGAACACTGAAGCTTTCTTT CASSLGQGGMNTEAFF
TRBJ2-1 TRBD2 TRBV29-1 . TGCAGCGTCGCCGGGAGAGGAGCTAGCGGGGCTCAAACAGGTTACAATGAGCAGTTCTTC CSVAGRGASGAQTGYNEQFF
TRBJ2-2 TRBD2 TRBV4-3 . TGCGCCAGCAGCTTAACTGCGGGAGGGCCGACCGGGGAGCTGTTTTTT CASSLTAGGPTGELFF
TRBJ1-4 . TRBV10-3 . TGTGCCATCAGTCGGACAGCAACTAATGAAAAACTGTTTTTT CAISRTATNEKLFF
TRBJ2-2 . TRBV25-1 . TGTGCCAGCAGGGAATTTTCAACTGGGGAGCTGTTTTTT CASREFSTGELFF
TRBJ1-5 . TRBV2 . TGTGCCAGCAGTGGAGGTAGCAATCAGCCCCAGCATTTT CASSGGSNQPQHF
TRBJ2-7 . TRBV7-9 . TGTGCCAGCAGCCCTTTTAGCGCCGGCTCCTACGAGCAGTACTTC CASSPFSAGSYEQYF
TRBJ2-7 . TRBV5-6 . TGTGCCAGCAGCAGTACCAGTATTTCCTACGAGCAGTACTTC CASSSTSISYEQYF
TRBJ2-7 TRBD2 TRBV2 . TGTGCCAGCACTCCTTCCCTAGCGGGAGTTGTCTACGAGCAGTACTTC CASTPSLAGVVYEQYF
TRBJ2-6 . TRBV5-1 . TGCGCCACCAAAGATCCCGAGACACCGATCTCTGGGGCCAACGTCCTGACTTTC CATKDPETPISGANVLTF
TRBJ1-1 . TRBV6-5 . TGTGCCAGCAGTTACTCTCCGTCGAACACTGAAGCTTTCTTT CASSYSPSNTEAFF
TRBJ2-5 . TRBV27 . TGTGCCAGCAGTTTCCGGGGGGCCCAAGAGACCCAGTACTTC CASSFRGAQETQYF
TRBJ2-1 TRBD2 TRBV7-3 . TGTGCCAGCACCCGGGAGGGGCCGGTCGGTGAGCAGTTCTTC CASTREGPVGEQFF
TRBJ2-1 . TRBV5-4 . TGTGCCAGCAGCTTGGGTTTCGGGGACAATGGGCAGTTCTTC CASSLGFGDNGQFF
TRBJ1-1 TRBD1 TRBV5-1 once TGCGCCAGCAGTTCTGGACAGGGGGGAGGCACTGAAGCTTTCTTT CASSSGQGGGTEAFF
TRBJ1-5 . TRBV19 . TGTGCCAGTAGTCCACAGCCCGTACAGGGACGTCAGCCCCAGCATTTT CASSPQPVQGRQPQHF
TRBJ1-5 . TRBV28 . TGTGCCAGCAGCTCAGGGGCCAATCAGCCCCAGCATTTT CASSSGANQPQHF
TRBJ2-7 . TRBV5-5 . TGTGCCAGCAGCTTGAGACTGATGACCTACGAGCAGTACTTC CASSLRLMTYEQYF
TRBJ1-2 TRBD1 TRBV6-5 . TGTGCCAGCAGTTACTCGCGGACAGGGGGCCAAGGCTACACCTTC CASSYSRTGGQGYTF
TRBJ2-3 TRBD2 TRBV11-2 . TGTGCCAGCAGCCCAGGACTAGCGGGAGGGCAAGATACGCAGTATTTT CASSPGLAGGQDTQYF
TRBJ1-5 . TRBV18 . TGTGCCAGCTCACCAATCGGCGCCGAAAGGGGAAATCAGCCCCAGCATTTT CASSPIGAERGNQPQHF
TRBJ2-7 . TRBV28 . TGTGCCACTGTAAGTTGGGGCGGCTCCTACGAGCAGTACTTC CATVSWGGSYEQYF
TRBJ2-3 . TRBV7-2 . TGTGCCAGCAGGATAACAGCAGCTTCTAGCACAGATACGCAGTATTTT CASRITAASSTDTQYF
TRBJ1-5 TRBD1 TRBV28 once TGTGCCAGTAGTCGCCGCGGCGGACAGGGAGCTCAGCCCCAGCATTTT CASSRRGGQGAQPQHF